This paragraph covers one T cell receptor (beta chain) sequence. Its specificity is not known. The CDR3 consists of 13 residues. Germline V gene sequence: CDR1 MNHEY, CDR2 SMNVEV (reference sequence). Deletions cut 2 bases from V and 8 bases from J, with 10 bases between. This record comes from a study of vaccination effects on CD4 cells after COVID-19. Study conclusions and caveats: There was only 1 of 255 vaccine-induced clones in healthy vaccinees that cross-reacted with common cold coronaviruses. Infection-derived and vaccine-derived clones contracted markedly late after vaccination.

ViraFEST used viral peptide pools to expand antigen-specific CD4+ T cells before sequencing. Investigators separated out CD4+ T cells once around 11 days of culture had passed. Absence of prior SARS-CoV-2 infection characterized the vaccine recipients, who showed negative nucleocapsid antibodies. At days 3 and 7, half of the medium was exchanged for IL-2 medium. Repertoires were generated with immunoSEQ multiplex PCR, while TCRdb's copy carries only in-frame clones and drops some. The data contain 20,000 to 25,000 clones, almost 70% of them seen just once; the ten biggest clones take up around a tenth.

The material sequenced was CD4+ T cells from PBMCs cultured with HCoV-NL63 spike peptides, taken before COVID-19 vaccination. The receptor's source is a human donor who received a COVID-19 vaccine. This rearrangement joins TRBV27 to TRBJ2-1, with a tentative D call TRBD1 (6 bases). DNA of the CDR3: TGTGCCAGCAGTTTAGTCAGGGGTCATGAGCAGTTCTTC. It codes for CASSLVRGHEQFF.